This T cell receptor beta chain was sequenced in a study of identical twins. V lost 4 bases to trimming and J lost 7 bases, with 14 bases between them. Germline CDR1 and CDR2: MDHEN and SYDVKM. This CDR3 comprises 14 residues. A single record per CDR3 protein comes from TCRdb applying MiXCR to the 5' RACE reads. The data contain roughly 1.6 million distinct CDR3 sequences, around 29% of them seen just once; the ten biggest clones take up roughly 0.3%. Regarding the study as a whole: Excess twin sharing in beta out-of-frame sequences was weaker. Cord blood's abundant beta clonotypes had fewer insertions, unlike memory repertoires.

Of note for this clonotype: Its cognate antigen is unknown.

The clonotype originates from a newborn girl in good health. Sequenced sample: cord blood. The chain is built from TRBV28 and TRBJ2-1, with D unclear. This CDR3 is CASSYRAPKNEQFF. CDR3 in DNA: TGTGCCAGCAGTTACCGAGCCCCTAAGAATGAGCAGTTCTTC.